This TCR beta chain came from a study of cytomegalovirus exposure and HLA in healthy donors. The germline CDR1 and CDR2 sequences are WNHNN and SYGVQD (reference sequence). The CDR3 length is 16 residues. Healthy bone marrow donors made up the donors. The study ran its PCR with 60 Vbeta and 13 Jbeta primers. Assay: immunoSEQ multiplex PCR; the TCRdb copy retains only in-frame clones and omits some. The data show approximately 89,000 clones, with around 84% seen just once and about a tenth held by the top ten. In this sample, this clone turned up once. Its antigen is undetermined. Relative to the germline gene, one junction end is altered; a read error may explain this. General study points: An analysis that came later showed most CMV-associated TCR beta chains appearing HLA-restricted. The study put 150 to 200 TCR beta chains on its list as cytomegalovirus-associated. What TCR beta sequences reportedly achieved was accurate prediction of HLA-A and HLA-B alleles in most subjects.

Sample: PBMCs. This clonotype was sampled from a human donor in good health. The chain joins TRBV10-1 to TRBJ2-2; D is perhaps TRBD2 (5 bases). The CDR3: CASSERSPLGHRGAVF. DNA of the CDR3: TGCGCCAGCAGTGAGAGGTCGCCCCTAGGGCACCGGGGAGCTGTTTTT.